These T cell receptor beta chains were read from a single sample in a study of shared clonotypes between healthy human individuals. Profiled with immunoSEQ multiplex PCR; TCRdb holds only in-frame clones, not every one. The table lists some 900,000 clones, approximately 80% of them singletons. Sequencing was performed on memory CD4+ T cells sorted from blood. The receptors were gathered from a man younger than 30 in good health. Both conserved end residues are part of each CDR3. A D gene is named only where the DNA matches it firmly. Clone size appears in some rows only: once, few, many, or a class for an expanded clone.

clone_size j_call d_call v_call cdr3_nt cdr3_aa
- TRBJ2-3 TRBD1 TRBV28 TGTGCCAGCAGTAGGCAGGGGGTATCGGGCACAGATACGCAGTATTTT CASSRQGVSGTDTQYF
few TRBJ2-2 - TRBV7-2 TGTGCCAGCAGCTTGAGGGCCGGGGAGCTGTTTTTT CASSLRAGELFF
few TRBJ1-6 TRBD1 TRBV2 TGTGCCAGCAGCGAACAGGGGGCTAGATCACCCCTCCACTTT CASSEQGARSPLHF
few TRBJ2-7 - TRBV7-9 TGTGCCAGCAGCCCCCGGGACAACGAGCAGTACTTC CASSPRDNEQYF
- TRBJ2-4 TRBD2 TRBV13 TGTGCCAGCAGCTTATCCCCTTCAGCGGGGGGGCCGAAAAACATTCAGTACTTC CASSLSPSAGGPKNIQYF
- TRBJ2-7 - TRBV13 TGTGCCAGCAGCCTCGCGGTTGGAGGGCTTGCCTACGAGCAGTACTTC CASSLAVGGLAYEQYF
- TRBJ1-2 TRBD1 TRBV4-1 TGCGCCAGCAGCCCCGGGACAGGGATTGGCTACACCTTC CASSPGTGIGYTF
- TRBJ1-5 - TRBV30 TGTGCCTGGAGTGTACAGTCCAGCAATCAGCCCCAGCATTTT CAWSVQSSNQPQHF
few TRBJ2-6 - TRBV2 TGTGCCAGCAGTGTTCCTCGGCAGGGTAACTCTGGGGCCAACGTCCTGACTTTC CASSVPRQGNSGANVLTF
- TRBJ2-7 TRBD1 TRBV19 TGTGCCAGTAGTAGGGGACAGGGGGAGAACTACGAGCAGTACTTC CASSRGQGENYEQYF
- TRBJ1-6 - TRBV7-2 TGTGCCAACAGCCCGGAGCCAGGGCTGGGTCTTTCACCCCTCCACTTT CANSPEPGLGLSPLHF
- TRBJ1-5 TRBD1 TRBV28 TGTGCCAGCTCCGGGACAGACCTATATCAGCCCCAGCATTTT CASSGTDLYQPQHF
few TRBJ1-6 - TRBV4-3 TGCGCCAGCAGCCAGGAGCCCCCGACAAGCTCCTATAATTCACCCCTCCACTTT CASSQEPPTSSYNSPLHF
- TRBJ1-1 - TRBV2 TGTGCCAGCAGTTCACAGGGTGGGGTGTTCACTGAAGCTTTCTTT CASSSQGGVFTEAFF
- TRBJ1-2 TRBD1 TRBV29-1 TGCAGCGTTGAAAGGGGGCTCGGGGGCTACACCTTC CSVERGLGGYTF
- TRBJ1-6 TRBD1 TRBV5-4 TGTGCCAGCAGCCCCGGACAGGGGGCAGCCTATAATTCACCCCTCCACTTT CASSPGQGAAYNSPLHF
- TRBJ1-1 - TRBV9 TGTGCCAGCAGCGGACAACTGAACACTGAAGCTTTCTTT CASSGQLNTEAFF
- TRBJ2-3 - TRBV20-1 TGCAGTGCGCGTACAGATACGCAGTATTTT CSARTDTQYF
- TRBJ1-2 - TRBV6-6 TGTGCCAGCAGTTACCGGACGGCTAACTATGGCTACACCTTC CASSYRTANYGYTF
many TRBJ1-4 - TRBV30 TGTGCCTGGAGTGTAGGTATCAGGGCTAATGAAAAACTGTTTTTT CAWSVGIRANEKLFF
once TRBJ2-7 - TRBV9 TGTGCCAGCAGCGTAGGTGAGGAAGTCAGCCTAACCTACGAGCAGTACTTC CASSVGEEVSLTYEQYF
- TRBJ2-7 - TRBV5-5 TGTGCCAGCAGCATTCCCGGGTACGGAGGCTACGAGCAGTACTTC CASSIPGYGGYEQYF
- TRBJ2-7 - TRBV28 TGTGCCAGCAGTTTTCCCTACGAGCAGTACTTC CASSFPYEQYF
- TRBJ2-4 - TRBV21-1 TGTGCCAGCAGCAAAGGAGAAGAACGAGGGAACATTCAGTACTTC CASSKGEERGNIQYF
- TRBJ1-1 - TRBV27 TGTGCCAGCAGTGCTAACAGGGTAGAAGCTTTCTTT CASSANRVEAFF
- TRBJ1-1 - TRBV6-5 TGTGCCAGCAGCAGAGTGAACACTGAAGCTTTCTTT CASSRVNTEAFF
- TRBJ2-7 - TRBV5-1 TGCGCCAGCAGTTCGGGCAGTACCTACGAGCAGTACTTC CASSSGSTYEQYF
- TRBJ2-7 - TRBV6-5 TGTGCCAGCACTCAGAGGGAGACAGGTGTTAAGCAGTACTTC CASTQRETGVKQYF
- TRBJ1-1 - TRBV28 TGTGCCAGCAGTTTATATACAGCGAACACTGAAGCTTTCTTT CASSLYTANTEAFF
- TRBJ2-1 - TRBV12-5 TGTGCTAGTGGCCGGACAGCTGGGGATGAGCAGTTCTTC CASGRTAGDEQFF
- TRBJ1-5 TRBD1 TRBV28 TGTGCCAGCAACCCCAGACAGGGGGCGAATCAGCCCCAGCATTTT CASNPRQGANQPQHF
- TRBJ1-6 TRBD1 TRBV6-6 TGTGCCAGCAGTTACTCGACGTATGGGACAGGGGGACCCCTCCACTTT CASSYSTYGTGGPLHF
- TRBJ2-7 - TRBV10-3 TGTGCCATCAGTGAGTCGGGAGGAGATCGGGACGAGCAGTACTTC CAISESGGDRDEQYF
- TRBJ2-6 TRBD2 TRBV5-1 TGCGCCAGCAGCGTCTCGCCGGGACTACTTGCCGGGGCCAACGTCCTGACTTTC CASSVSPGLLAGANVLTF
- TRBJ1-6 - TRBV11-2 TGTGCCAGCAGCGCGGCGCTTTATAATTCACCCCTCCACTTT CASSAALYNSPLHF
- TRBJ2-4 TRBD2 TRBV6-1 TGTGCCAGCAGCGCCCAGCGGGAGGTCCCAAACTCTCAGTACTTC CASSAQREVPNSQYF
- TRBJ2-5 - TRBV18 TGTGCCAGCTCTCCGGGGATAGGGGAGACCCAGTACTTC CASSPGIGETQYF
- TRBJ1-6 - TRBV14 TGTGCCAGCAGCGCAGGGACAACGAATTCACCCCTCCACTTT CASSAGTTNSPLHF
- TRBJ1-6 TRBD1 TRBV27 TGTGCCAGCAGGACATGGGCCGGGACAGGGGAAAATTCACCCCTCCACTTT CASRTWAGTGENSPLHF
- TRBJ2-1 TRBD2 TRBV11-2 TGTGCCAGCAGCTTAGGAGCGGGAGGGCCGAATGAGCAGTTCTTC CASSLGAGGPNEQFF
- TRBJ2-3 - TRBV5-1 TGCGCCAGCAGCTCCCCCGGGGAAGATACGCAGTATTTT CASSSPGEDTQYF
many TRBJ2-7 TRBD2 TRBV19 TGTGCCAGCGGTGGTGGGACTAGCGGGAGAGGCGAGCAGTACTTC CASGGGTSGRGEQYF
- TRBJ1-4 TRBD1 TRBV5-1 TGCGCCAGCAGCTTGGAGGCAGGGGGAGGTGAAAAACTGTTTTTT CASSLEAGGGEKLFF
- TRBJ2-5 TRBD2 TRBV2 TGTGCCAGCAGTGGTAGCGGGGGGCCCCAAGAGACCCAGTACTTC CASSGSGGPQETQYF
- TRBJ1-5 - TRBV5-6 TGTGCCAGCAGCTCGTCTATGCAGGGGCCTAATCAGCCCCAGCATTTT CASSSSMQGPNQPQHF
once TRBJ1-1 TRBD1 TRBV5-4 TGTGCCAGCAGCTTGGTTGACAGGGAAGGCACTGAAGCTTTCTTT CASSLVDREGTEAFF
few TRBJ1-1 TRBD1 TRBV27 TGTGCCAGCAGTCCGCGGGACAGGGGGTTGAACACTGAAGCTTTCTTT CASSPRDRGLNTEAFF
- TRBJ2-3 TRBD2 TRBV6-5 TGTGCCAGCAGTTTGGCTAGCGGGAGAGATACGCAGTATTTT CASSLASGRDTQYF
- TRBJ2-2 - TRBV9 TGTGCCAGCAGCGTAGTAGACCTCCAGGGTAAGGGGAACACCGGGGAGCTGTTTTTT CASSVVDLQGKGNTGELFF
once TRBJ1-6 TRBD1 TRBV5-1 TGCGCCAGCAGCTTGACGGGCAGGGGGCCTGATTCACCCCTCCACTTT CASSLTGRGPDSPLHF